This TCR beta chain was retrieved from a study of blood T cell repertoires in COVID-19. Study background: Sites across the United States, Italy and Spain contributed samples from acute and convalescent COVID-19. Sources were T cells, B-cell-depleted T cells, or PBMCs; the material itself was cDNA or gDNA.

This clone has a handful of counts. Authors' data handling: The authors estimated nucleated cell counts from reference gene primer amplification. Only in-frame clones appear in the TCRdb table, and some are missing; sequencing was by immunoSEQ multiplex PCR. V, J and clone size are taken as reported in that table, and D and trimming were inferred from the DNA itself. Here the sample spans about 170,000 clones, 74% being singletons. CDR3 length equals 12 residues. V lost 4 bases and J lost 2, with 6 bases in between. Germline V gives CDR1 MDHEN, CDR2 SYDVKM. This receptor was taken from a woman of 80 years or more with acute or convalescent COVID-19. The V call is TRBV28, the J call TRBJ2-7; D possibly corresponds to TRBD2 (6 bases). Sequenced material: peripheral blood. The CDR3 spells CASSWGAYEQYF. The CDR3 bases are TGTGCCAGCAGTTGGGGGGCCTACGAGCAGTACTTC.